This TCR beta chain was profiled in a study of T cell repertoires in cytomegalovirus infection. Study details: It was recently identified HLA-C-restricted and well-studied HLA-B-restricted CMV epitopes that the study used. Shared public TCR beta signatures pointed to both CMV infection and a matching HLA type.

Trimming shortened V by 6 bases and J by 6 bases, and 19 bases separated the two germline ends. Germline values: CDR1 MNHEY, CDR2 SVGEGT. The CDR3 is 15 amino acids. MiXCR was run by TCRdb on the reads, yielding one entry per CDR3 protein. The sample lists approximately 150,000 distinct CDR3 sequences; approximately 21% were seen once. The study, taken as a whole, reports: Cumulative public TCR beta family frequency identified CMV carriers with the relevant HLA. Clonotypes of TCR beta that were HLA-C-restricted and CMV-specific dominated the ex vivo response.

About this clonotype: The antigen remains unidentified.

The input for sequencing was CD8+ T cells from cultured PBMCs, taken from culture after CMV antigen stimulation. The chain recombines TRBV6-2 or TRBV6-3 with TRBJ2-3; D remains unclear. This clonotype originated in a human donor in good health (CMV status not recorded). Some clones in this sample may be carry-over from other donors' samples. The CDR3 nucleotides are TGTGCCAGCAGACCACGGTCCACCACGTGGGATACGCAGTATTTT. It yields the protein CASRPRSTTWDTQYF.